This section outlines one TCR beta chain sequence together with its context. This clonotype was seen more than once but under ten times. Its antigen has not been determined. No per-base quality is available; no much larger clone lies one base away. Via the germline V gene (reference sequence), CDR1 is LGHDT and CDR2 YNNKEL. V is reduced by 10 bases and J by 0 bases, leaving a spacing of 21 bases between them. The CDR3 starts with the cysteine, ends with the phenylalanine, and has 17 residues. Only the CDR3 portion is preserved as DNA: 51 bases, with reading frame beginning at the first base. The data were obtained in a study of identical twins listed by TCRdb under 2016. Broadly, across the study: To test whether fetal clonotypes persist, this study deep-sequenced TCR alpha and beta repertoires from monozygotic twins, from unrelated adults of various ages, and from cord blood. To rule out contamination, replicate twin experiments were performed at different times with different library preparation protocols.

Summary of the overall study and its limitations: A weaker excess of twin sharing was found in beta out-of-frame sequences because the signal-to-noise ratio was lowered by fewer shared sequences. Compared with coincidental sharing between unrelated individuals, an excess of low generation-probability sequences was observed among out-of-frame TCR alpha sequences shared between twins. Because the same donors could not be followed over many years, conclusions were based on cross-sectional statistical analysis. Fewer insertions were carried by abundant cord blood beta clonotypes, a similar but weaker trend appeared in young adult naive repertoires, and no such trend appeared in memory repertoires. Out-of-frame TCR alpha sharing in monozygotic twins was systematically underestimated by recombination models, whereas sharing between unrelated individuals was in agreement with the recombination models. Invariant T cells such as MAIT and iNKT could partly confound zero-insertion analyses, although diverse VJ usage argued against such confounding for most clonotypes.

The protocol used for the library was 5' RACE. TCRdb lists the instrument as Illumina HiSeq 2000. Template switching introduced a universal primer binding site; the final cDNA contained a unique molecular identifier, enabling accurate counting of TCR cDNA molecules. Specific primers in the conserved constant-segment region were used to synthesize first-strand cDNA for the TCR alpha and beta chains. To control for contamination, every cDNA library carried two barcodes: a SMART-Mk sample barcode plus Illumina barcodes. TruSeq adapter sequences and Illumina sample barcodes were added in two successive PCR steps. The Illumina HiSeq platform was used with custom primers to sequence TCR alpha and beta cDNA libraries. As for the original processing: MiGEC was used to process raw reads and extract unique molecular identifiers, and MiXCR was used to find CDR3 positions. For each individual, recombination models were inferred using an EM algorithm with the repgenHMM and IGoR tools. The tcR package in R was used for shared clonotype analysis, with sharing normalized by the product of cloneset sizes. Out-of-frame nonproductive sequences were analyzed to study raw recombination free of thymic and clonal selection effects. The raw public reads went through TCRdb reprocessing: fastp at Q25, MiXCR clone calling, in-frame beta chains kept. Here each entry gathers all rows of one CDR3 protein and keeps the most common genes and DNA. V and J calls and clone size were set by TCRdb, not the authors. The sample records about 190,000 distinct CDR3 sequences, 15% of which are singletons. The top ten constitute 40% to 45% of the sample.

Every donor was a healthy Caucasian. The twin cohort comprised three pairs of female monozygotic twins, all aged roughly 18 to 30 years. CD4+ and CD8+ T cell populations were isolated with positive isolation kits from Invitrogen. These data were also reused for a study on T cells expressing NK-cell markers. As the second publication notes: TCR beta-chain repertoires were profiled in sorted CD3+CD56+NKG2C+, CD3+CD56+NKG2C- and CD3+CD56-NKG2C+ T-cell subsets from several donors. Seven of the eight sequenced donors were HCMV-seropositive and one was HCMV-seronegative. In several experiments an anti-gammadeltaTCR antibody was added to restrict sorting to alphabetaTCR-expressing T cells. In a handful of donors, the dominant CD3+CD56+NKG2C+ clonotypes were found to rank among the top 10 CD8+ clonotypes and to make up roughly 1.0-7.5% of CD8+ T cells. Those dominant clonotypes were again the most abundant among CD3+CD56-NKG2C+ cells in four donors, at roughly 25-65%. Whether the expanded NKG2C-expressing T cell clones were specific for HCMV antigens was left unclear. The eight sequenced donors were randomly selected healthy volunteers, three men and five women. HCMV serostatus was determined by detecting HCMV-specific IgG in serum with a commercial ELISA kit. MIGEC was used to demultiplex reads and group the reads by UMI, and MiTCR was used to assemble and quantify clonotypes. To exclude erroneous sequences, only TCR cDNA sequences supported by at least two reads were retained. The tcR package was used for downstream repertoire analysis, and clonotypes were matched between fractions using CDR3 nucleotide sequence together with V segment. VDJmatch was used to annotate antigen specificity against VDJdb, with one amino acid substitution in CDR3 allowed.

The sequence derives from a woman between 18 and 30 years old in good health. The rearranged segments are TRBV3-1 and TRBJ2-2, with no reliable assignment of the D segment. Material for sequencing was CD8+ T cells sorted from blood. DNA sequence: TGTGCCACCTGCCAAGATCTCACGGAGTCGAACACCGGGGAGCTGTTTTTT. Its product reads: CATCQDLTESNTGELFF.